This TCR beta chain came from a study of T cell changes during pregnancy in multiple sclerosis. Repertoires were generated with immunoSEQ multiplex PCR, while TCRdb's copy carries only in-frame clones and drops some. There are some 70,000 clones in the sample; approximately 87% occur only once, and over 7.5% lies in the top ten. The CDR3 has 17 amino acids. Germline V lookup: CDR1 MNHEY, CDR2 SMNVEV (reference sequence). With 4 bases removed from V and 4 bases from J, the gap between germline ends came to 22 bases. Sample: peripheral blood, taken after pregnancy. This TCR came from a female donor in good health, enrolled as a control in a pregnancy study. The chain is built from TRBV27 and TRBJ1-1; D not certain. Here the CDR3 reads CASSSRVREVWSTEAFF. CDR3 bases: TGTGCCAGCAGTTCGCGGGTTCGGGAAGTGTGGAGCACTGAAGCTTTCTTT.